This entry lists 22 T cell receptor beta chains sequenced from one sample in a study of shared clonotypes between healthy human individuals. Sequenced by immunoSEQ multiplex PCR; TCRdb stores in-frame clones only, minus some. The data contain 2 million to 2.5 million clones, almost 96% of them seen just once; the ten biggest clones take up roughly 0.13%. The sequencing input was naive CD4+ T cells sorted from blood. Specified subset: CD45RA+ positively selected. These TCRs come from a man younger than 35 in good health.

V is TRBV5-4 and J is TRBJ2-5; D uncertain. V was trimmed by 4 bases and J by 1 base, leaving 8 bases between them. Germline loops: CDR1 SGHNT, CDR2 YYREEE (reference sequence). The CDR3 sequence is 13 residues long. The CDR3 is CASSPTAQETQYF. The CDR3 bases are TGTGCCAGCAGCCCTACGGCCCAAGAGACCCAGTACTTC.

As concerns this clone: Other DNA sequences within the sample encode an identical CDR3. This chain uses TRBV29-1 with TRBJ2-2, with 7 positions matching TRBD1. The CDR3 consists of 13 residues. V gave up 7 bases and J gave up 2 bases; unmatched junction bases: 4. In germline, CDR1 is SQVTM, CDR2 ANQGSEA. CDR3 coding DNA: TGCAGCGCCGGACAGGTCAACACCGGGGAGCTGTTTTTT. Translating it yields CSAGQVNTGELFF.

The chain recombines TRBV5-1 with TRBJ2-3; the match to TRBD2 covers 11 bases. The CDR3 extends over 17 amino acids. V shed 2 bases, J shed 2 bases, and the junction held 7 bases outside the gene matches. Germline V gene data show CDR1 as SGHRS and CDR2 as YFSETQ. The DNA of the CDR3 is TGCGCCAGCAGCTTTTTGAGACTAGCGGGGTCCACAGATACGCAGTATTTT. As protein: CASSFLRLAGSTDTQYF.

The chain couples TRBV2 to TRBJ2-7; 7 nucleotides line up with TRBD1. Germline lookup yields CDR1 SNHLY and CDR2 FYNNEI. The CDR3 has 15 residues. V lost 7 bases to trimming and J lost 3 bases; unmatched junction nucleotides: 12. The DNA of the CDR3 is TGTGCCAGCAACCGCGACAGGGTTGATTTCTACGAGCAGTACTTC. Protein product: CASNRDRVDFYEQYF.

Comment on this clone: The sample carries other DNA sequences with the same CDR3. The gene calls are TRBV5-6 and TRBJ1-6; TRBD1 agrees at 10 bases. Germline V gene sequence: CDR1 SGHDT, CDR2 YYEEEE. The CDR3 covers 14 residues. The junction had 2 bases not matched to a gene; V was cut back by 4 bases and J by 7 bases. The CDR3, as DNA: TGTGCCAGCAGCCCGGGACAGGGGAATTCACCCCTCCACTTT. Amino acids: CASSPGQGNSPLHF.

The gene calls are TRBV7-3 and TRBJ2-2; TRBD1 matches 9 bases. The CDR3 is 14 residues long. J gave up 7 bases and V 5 bases, and 5 bases lay outside the gene matches. Germline CDR1 and CDR2: SGHTA and FQGTGA. CDR3 nucleotide sequence: TGTGCCAGCAGCCCGGGACAGGGCTACGGGGAGCTGTTTTTT. Protein sequence: CASSPGQGYGELFF.

This chain connects TRBV29-1 to TRBJ2-1; D might be TRBD2 (5 bases). CDR1 and CDR2 from the germline V gene are SQVTM and ANQGSEA. The V gene lost 3 bases and the J gene lost 3 bases, with 6 bases spanning the gap. This CDR3 region has 12 residues. The CDR3 loop is CSVDEGYNEQFF. CDR3 nucleotides: TGCAGCGTTGATGAGGGCTACAATGAGCAGTTCTTC.

As concerns this clone: A read error may produce the germline difference seen at one junction end. The V call is TRBV7-7, the J call TRBJ2-7; tentative D call: TRBD1 (6 bases). Germline assignment: CDR1 SSHAT and CDR2 FNYEAQ (reference sequence). This CDR3 comprises 12 residues. CDR3 in amino acids: CASSWGQGEQYF. CDR3 DNA: TGTGCTAGCAGCTGGGGACAAGGCGAGCAGTACTTC. Full variable domain (rest looked up from reference TRBV7-7 and TRBJ2-7): GAGVSQSPRYKVTKRGQDVTLRCDPISSHATLYWYQQALGQGPEFLTYFNYEAQPDKSGLPSDRFSAERPEGSISTLTIQRTEQRDSAMYRCASSWGQGEQYFGPGTRLTVT.

The V call is TRBV6-1, the J call TRBJ1-1; 7 bases agree with TRBD1. CDR3 length: 14 amino acids. Looked up from germline, CDR1 is MNHNS and CDR2 is SASEGT. V lost 4 bases, J lost 4 bases, and 6 bases stayed unmatched. CDR3 loop: CASSAATGTTEAFF. CDR3 DNA: TGTGCCAGCAGTGCCGCGACAGGGACCACTGAAGCTTTCTTT.

This clone was recorded only once. The chain is built from TRBV5-6 and TRBJ2-1, with 12 bases identical to TRBD2. Trimming took 1 base from V and 0 from J; bases not matched to a gene: 2. The germline V gene has CDR1 SGHDT and CDR2 YYEEEE. The CDR3 spans 17 residues. The CDR3 reads CASSLRTSGTSYNEQFF. The CDR3 DNA reads TGTGCCAGCAGCTTGAGGACTAGCGGGACCTCCTACAATGAGCAGTTCTTC.

In DNA, the CDR3 is TGCGCCAGCAGCGCCGACAGGGGATTAGGGGCCAACGTCCTGACTTTC. Translated, it gives CASSADRGLGANVLTF. The V gene is TRBV10-1, the J gene TRBJ2-6; 8 nucleotides agree with TRBD1. In germline, CDR1 is WNHNN, CDR2 SYGVQD (reference sequence). V gave up 6 bases and J gave up 4 bases; unmatched junction bases: 8. This CDR3 has 16 amino acids.

The chain carries TRBV7-9 and TRBJ2-3, with D possibly matching TRBD2 (6 bases). With 5 bases removed from V and 0 bases from J, the gap between germline ends came to 12 bases. This CDR3 is 15 amino acids long. The V gene's germline CDR1 is SEHNR and CDR2 FQNEAQ (reference sequence). CDR3 loop: CASSRSAGSTDTQYF. The CDR3 coding sequence is TGTGCCAGCAGCCGATCGGCGGGGAGCACAGATACGCAGTATTTT.

This clone was detected once. The chain is built from TRBV10-3 and TRBJ2-2; 7 nucleotides align to TRBD1. CDR1 is ENHRY, CDR2 SYGVKD, per germline. With V trimmed by 4 bases and J by 6 bases, 5 bases remained unmatched. The CDR3 extends over 14 amino acids. Written as DNA, the CDR3 is TGTGCCATCAGTGGAAGACAGGGTCCCGGGGAGCTGTTTTTT. Amino acids: CAISGRQGPGELFF.

The chain joins TRBV7-2 to TRBJ2-7, with 9 bases aligning to TRBD2. Germline V gene sequence: CDR1 SGHTA, CDR2 FQGNSA. Trimming at V came to 3 bases and at J to 4 bases, leaving 4 bases not matched to a gene. This CDR3 comprises 14 residues. As DNA, the CDR3 is TGTGCCAGCAGCTTTTGGCTAGCGGGGTACGAGCAGTACTTC. This gives the protein CASSFWLAGYEQYF.

The chain links TRBV5-4 to TRBJ1-1; 9 bases are a match to TRBD1. The CDR3 extends over 14 amino acids. The germline V gene encodes CDR1 SGHNT and CDR2 YYREEE (reference sequence). The V gene end was trimmed by 2 bases and the J gene end by 5 bases; junction bases not matched to a gene: 4. The CDR3 bases are TGTGCCAGCAGCTTCCGGGACAGGGAGACTGAAGCTTTCTTT. Protein: CASSFRDRETEAFF.

The J gene is TRBJ2-5, the V gene TRBV25-1; D perhaps matches TRBD1 (6 bases). The ends were cut back, 6 bases at V and 5 bases at J, with 16 bases in the middle. This CDR3 contains 14 residues. Germline assignment: CDR1 MGHDK and CDR2 SYGVNS. The DNA of the CDR3 is TGTGCCAGCAGCCTCCCTGGGGGCGCCGAGACCCAGTACTTC. Amino acids: CASSLPGGAETQYF.

The chain recombines TRBV28 with TRBJ1-5; no clear D gene. The V end was cut by 2 bases, the J end by 6 bases, with 11 bases between. This CDR3 has 14 amino acids. The germline gives CDR1 MDHEN, CDR2 SYDVKM. CDR3 coding DNA: TGTGCCAGCAGTTTACCATATAAAGTTCAGCCCCAGCATTTT. Its protein is CASSLPYKVQPQHF.

This clone was seen just once. The junction does not match germline at one end; this may be a read error. The gene calls are TRBV7-7 and TRBJ2-3, with 8 bases fitting TRBD1. Germline lookup yields CDR1 SSHAT and CDR2 FNYEAQ (reference sequence). The CDR3 is 16 residues long. CDR3 sequence: CASSSIQGDGTDTQYF. CDR3 in DNA: TGTGCTAGCAGCTCCATACAGGGGGATGGCACAGATACGCAGTATTTT.

This rearrangement joins TRBV6-6 to TRBJ1-4, with 9 bases identical to TRBD1. Unmatched junction bases numbered 2, after V lost 4 bases and J lost 2 bases. This CDR3 is 15 amino acids long. CDR1 is MNHNY and CDR2 is SVGAGI in the germline V gene (reference sequence). The chain's CDR3 is CASSSGQGTNEKLFF. CDR3 nucleotides: TGTGCCAGCAGTTCCGGACAGGGGACTAATGAAAAACTGTTTTTT.

This clone was detected once. This chain connects TRBV5-1 to TRBJ1-1, with TRBD1 matching 9 bases. Trimming at V came to 2 bases and at J to 4 bases, leaving 6 bases not matched to a gene. Germline V CDR1 and CDR2: SGHRS, YFSETQ. The CDR3 is 15 amino acids. The CDR3 DNA reads TGCGCCAGCAGCTTAGTACAGGGGGCAGGCACTGAAGCTTTCTTT. This gives the protein CASSLVQGAGTEAFF.

This clone is a singleton in its sample. The genes are TRBV7-2 and TRBJ2-5; D call uncertain. Trimming shortened V by 4 bases and J by 2 bases, and 5 bases separated the two germline ends. Germline CDR1 is SGHTA and CDR2 is FQGNSA. There are 12 residues in the CDR3. Here the CDR3 DNA reads TGTGCCAGCAGCTCCCCACAAGAGACCCAGTACTTC. This sequence encodes CASSSPQETQYF.

This clone was counted between two and nine times. The gene calls are TRBV10-3 and TRBJ2-7; TRBD1 agrees at 7 bases. This CDR3 has 13 residues. V was clipped by 4 bases and J by 2 bases; unmatched bases: 2. The germline CDR1 and CDR2 sequences are ENHRY and SYGVKD. CDR3 region: CAISGDSPYEQYF. The DNA for the CDR3 is TGTGCCATCAGTGGGGACAGTCCCTACGAGCAGTACTTC.